The count of the clone carrying this TCR beta chain is one. The data are from a study of OX40 agonist ivuxolimab in advanced cancers. The V gene end was trimmed by 3 bases and the J gene end by 3 bases; junction bases not matched to a gene: 9. The CDR3 has 17 amino acids. Germline values: CDR1 MGHRA, CDR2 YSYEKL. Repertoires were generated with immunoSEQ multiplex PCR, while TCRdb's copy carries only in-frame clones and drops some. The data contain about 99,000 clones, about 96% of them singletons. The chain uses TRBV4-1 and TRBJ1-3; 9 nucleotides match TRBD1. The sequence came from an adult with an advanced solid tumor such as melanoma, head and neck, liver or kidney cancer. This specimen consisted of CD4+ or CD8+ T cells sorted from blood, obtained in a trial of the OX40 agonist ivuxolimab. CDR3 nucleotide sequence: TGCGCCAGCAGCCAGGAACCACAGGGGGCCTATGGAAACACCATATATTTT. Amino acids: CASSQEPQGAYGNTIYF.